The present T cell receptor beta chain was sequenced within a study of T cell responses to AZD1222 COVID-19 vaccine. Sequencing used immunoSEQ multiplex PCR; TCRdb keeps in-frame clones, though not all of them. The sample contains 150,000 to 200,000 clones, about nine tenths of which appear only once. This receptor was identified in an adult who received the AZD1222 COVID-19 vaccine. The sample consisted of peripheral blood, taken 28 days after the second AZD1222 dose.

Written as DNA, the CDR3 is TGCGCCAGCAGCCAAGATCCAGGGTGGGGTGGCTACACCTTC. It encodes CASSQDPGWGGYTF. This sequence joins TRBV4-1 and TRBJ1-2; TRBD1 is a possible D gene (5 bases). The germline V and J ends were trimmed by 0 bases and 7 bases, with 12 bases remaining between them. Germline CDR1 is MGHRA and CDR2 is YSYEKL. CDR3 size: 14 residues.